This is a list of T cell receptor beta chains from one sample in a study of post-analysis software for immune sequencing data. TCRdb independently ran MiXCR on the PCR reads; one entry per CDR3 protein. Of about 160,000 distinct CDR3 sequences listed, around 36% are singletons. The material sequenced was blood, taken after autologous hematopoietic stem cell transplantation. Receptors were obtained from a girl between 5 and 17 years old with multiple sclerosis. CDR3s include the opening cysteine and the closing phenylalanine or tryptophan. Fields, in order: V gene, D gene, clone size, J gene, CDR3 length, CDR3 protein, CDR3 DNA. A D gene is named only where the DNA matches it firmly. Expanded clones get a size class; other rows say once, few or many, or leave the size out.

>TRBV7-2|TRBD2|-|TRBJ2-7|15
CASSLWTSGSYEQYF
TGTGCCAGCAGCTTATGGACTAGCGGGAGCTACGAGCAGTACTTC
>TRBV3-1|-|-|TRBJ1-1|13
CASSPRTDTEAFF
TGTGCCAGCAGCCCTCGGACGGACACTGAAGCTTTCTTT
>TRBV14|-|-|TRBJ2-4|17
CASSQVGLASGKNIQYF
TGTGCCAGCAGCCAAGTCGGGCTAGCTTCTGGGAAAAACATTCAGTACTTC
>TRBV7-6|-|-|TRBJ1-1|14
CASSSRGRGTEAFF
TGTGCCAGCAGCTCCAGGGGTCGCGGCACTGAAGCTTTCTTT
>TRBV15|-|-|TRBJ2-6|16
CATSRDSGTGANVLTF
TGTGCCACCAGCAGAGATTCAGGGACTGGGGCCAACGTCCTGACTTTC
>TRBV29-1|TRBD2|few|TRBJ2-3|14
CSVDLAGAEDTQYF
TGCAGCGTTGACCTAGCGGGAGCAGAGGATACGCAGTATTTT
>TRBV29-1|-|-|TRBJ2-7|13
CSVGGSPAYEQYF
TGCAGCGTGGGGGGTAGTCCCGCCTACGAGCAGTACTTC
>TRBV5-4|-|-|TRBJ2-5|14
CASSLKGVGETQYF
TGTGCCAGCAGCTTGAAGGGGGTGGGGGAGACCCAGTACTTC
>TRBV5-4|-|few|TRBJ1-6|14
CASSLEVLNSPLHF
TGTGCCAGCAGCTTGGAGGTCCTAAATTCACCCCTCCACTTT
>TRBV24-1|-|few|TRBJ2-3|14
CATSVRGGGNTQYF
TGTGCCACCAGTGTACGAGGGGGTGGAAATACGCAGTATTTT
>TRBV4-1|-|-|TRBJ2-7|15
CASSQESSGGYEQYF
TGCGCCAGCAGCCAAGAATCCAGTGGCGGTTACGAGCAGTACTTC
>TRBV5-8|TRBD1|-|TRBJ1-2|14
CASSQGQGHYGYTF
TGTGCCAGCAGCCAAGGACAGGGGCATTATGGCTACACCTTC
>TRBV5-6|-|-|TRBJ2-7|14
CASSSPAKHYEQYF
TGTGCCAGCAGCTCGCCGGCGAAACACTACGAGCAGTACTTC
>TRBV7-3|-|-|TRBJ2-4|13
CASSLMAGNIQYF
TGTGCCAGCAGCTTAATGGCAGGGAACATTCAGTACTTC
>TRBV14|-|-|TRBJ2-7|13
CASSSESYNEQYF
TGTGCCAGCAGTAGCGAGTCCTACAATGAGCAGTACTTC
>TRBV24-1|TRBD2|-|TRBJ2-3|19
CATSDFSPKSGSTTDTQYF
TGTGCCACCAGTGATTTCAGCCCGAAGAGCGGGAGTACCACAGATACGCAGTATTTT
>TRBV6-1|-|-|TRBJ2-2|15
CASSEEDGYTGELFF
TGTGCCAGCAGTGAGGAGGACGGGTACACCGGGGAGCTGTTTTTT
>TRBV7-9|TRBD1|few|TRBJ2-6|15
CASSRQGAGANVLTF
TGTGCCAGCAGCCGGCAGGGGGCGGGGGCCAACGTCCTGACTTTC
>TRBV7-8|-|few|TRBJ1-1|14
CASSPGTANTEAFF
TGTGCCAGCAGCCCAGGGACGGCGAACACTGAAGCTTTCTTT
>TRBV27|-|-|TRBJ2-6|17
CASSLGGGPSGANVLTF
TGTGCCAGCAGTTTAGGGGGAGGACCCTCTGGGGCCAACGTCCTGACTTTC
>TRBV25-1|-|-|TRBJ2-5|13
CASIQRPQETQYF
TGTGCCAGCATACAGAGACCGCAAGAGACCCAGTACTTC
>TRBV6-5|-|-|TRBJ2-1|16
CASSPRSEPAGNEQFF
TGTGCCAGCAGTCCCCGTTCGGAGCCCGCGGGGAATGAGCAGTTCTTC
>TRBV7-9|TRBD2|few|TRBJ2-1|12
CASLKRDDEQFF
TGTGCCAGCTTGAAGCGGGACGATGAGCAGTTCTTC
>TRBV10-3|-|-|TRBJ1-2|14
CAISDGTTLYGYTF
TGTGCCATCAGTGACGGGACAACTCTTTATGGCTACACCTTC
>TRBV5-1|-|-|TRBJ2-3|14
CASSLGTRTGTQYF
TGCGCCAGCAGCTTGGGTACCCGCACAGGTACGCAGTATTTT
>TRBV20-1|TRBD2|-|TRBJ2-5|18
CSAIWGSGRLMGGETQYF
TGCAGTGCTATTTGGGGCAGCGGGAGGCTTATGGGTGGTGAGACCCAGTACTTC
>TRBV12-3/TRBV12-4|-|few|TRBJ2-5|12
CASSLHGGTQYF
TGTGCCAGCAGTTTACATGGAGGGACCCAGTACTTC
>TRBV4-3|-|-|TRBJ2-7|15
CASSQDQRSFYEQYF
TGCGCCAGCAGCCAAGATCAACGGTCTTTTTACGAGCAGTACTTC
>TRBV5-5|TRBD2|few|TRBJ2-7|16
CASRGKLATYSYEQYF
TGTGCCAGCAGGGGTAAACTAGCGACCTACTCCTACGAGCAGTACTTC
>TRBV12-3/TRBV12-4|-|-|TRBJ1-6|13
CASSLKVNSPLHF
TGTGCCAGCAGTTTAAAGGTGAATTCACCCCTCCACTTT
>TRBV6-6|-|-|TRBJ2-7|13
CASNWGVGNEQYF
TGTGCCAGCAATTGGGGGGTGGGGAACGAGCAGTACTTC
>TRBV5-1|-|-|TRBJ1-1|12
CASSVGTAEAFF
TGCGCCAGCAGCGTCGGGACGGCTGAAGCTTTCTTT
>TRBV13|-|few|TRBJ1-1|14
CASSSPPWRTEAFF
TGTGCCAGCAGCTCCCCCCCATGGCGGACTGAAGCTTTCTTT
>TRBV6-1|-|many|TRBJ2-6|15
CASSETGTGANVLTF
TGTGCCAGCAGTGAAACGGGAACCGGGGCCAACGTCCTGACTTTC
>TRBV29-1|-|-|TRBJ1-2|12
CSVRRDDYGYTF
TGCAGCGTTCGGCGGGACGACTATGGCTACACCTTC
>TRBV5-1|TRBD1|few|TRBJ2-1|17
CASSGEQGANGLGEQFF
TGCGCCAGCAGCGGGGAACAGGGGGCTAACGGGCTTGGTGAGCAGTTCTTC
>TRBV4-2|-|-|TRBJ2-3|14
CASSQDEGHNTQYF
TGTGCCAGCAGCCAAGATGAGGGACACAATACGCAGTATTTT
>TRBV11-3|-|few|TRBJ1-4|19
CASSLDPYFADSENEKLFF
TGTGCCAGCAGCTTAGATCCGTATTTCGCGGACAGCGAAAATGAAAAACTGTTTTTT
>TRBV5-5|-|-|TRBJ2-1|13
CASSLEPFNEQFF
TGTGCCAGCAGCTTGGAACCCTTCAATGAGCAGTTCTTC
>TRBV7-9|-|few|TRBJ2-5|13
CASSLGRVETQYF
TGTGCCAGCAGCTTAGGCAGGGTAGAGACCCAGTACTTC
>TRBV20-1|-|-|TRBJ1-5|11
CSGGGDQPQHF
TGCAGTGGGGGAGGGGACCAGCCCCAGCATTTT